This T cell receptor (beta chain) was captured by sequencing in a study of neurological immune-mediated disorders. This clonotype was seen at least ten times. Its cognate antigen is unknown. Findings of the study overall: None of the CDR3 amino acid sequences in expanded clones turned up in more than one subject, which points to private repertoires in all groups. When repertoires were grouped phylogenetically, those of 18 of 34 multiple sclerosis patients fell into one related-CDR3 cluster, a possible signature.

The method for making cDNA was 5'RACE, and it used 10-nucleotide random UMIs. TCRdb itself ran the 5' RACE reads through MiXCR, one entry per CDR3 protein. The sample holds some 57,000 distinct CDR3 sequences; 3% to 4% are singletons and the top ten take under 8.5%. The CDR3 is 15 residues long. Germline V gene data show CDR1 as ENHRY and CDR2 as SYGVKD. After removal of 1 base from V and 9 bases from J, the junction contained 10 bases not matched to a gene. Material: PBMCs. This chain links TRBV10-3 with TRBJ2-7, with TRBD2 identical over 9 bases. The source is a man aged 55 to 69 with multiple sclerosis. The CDR3 is CAISEYRGGALAQYF. The CDR3 DNA reads TGTGCCATCAGTGAGTATCGCGGGGGGGCCTTGGCGCAGTACTTC.